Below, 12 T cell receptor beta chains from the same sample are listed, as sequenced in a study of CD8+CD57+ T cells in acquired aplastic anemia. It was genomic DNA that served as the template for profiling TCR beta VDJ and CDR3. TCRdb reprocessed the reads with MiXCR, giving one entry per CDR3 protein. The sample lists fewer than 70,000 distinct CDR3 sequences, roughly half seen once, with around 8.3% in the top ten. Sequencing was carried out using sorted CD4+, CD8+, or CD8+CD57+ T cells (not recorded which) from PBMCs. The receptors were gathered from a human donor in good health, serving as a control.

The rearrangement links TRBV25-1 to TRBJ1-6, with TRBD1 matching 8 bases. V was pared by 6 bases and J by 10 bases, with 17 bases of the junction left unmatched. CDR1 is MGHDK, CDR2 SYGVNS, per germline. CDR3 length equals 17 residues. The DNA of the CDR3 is TGTGCCAGCAGCTTACACGAGGCAGGGGGCGTTCGATCACCCCTCCACTTT. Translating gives CASSLHEAGGVRSPLHF.

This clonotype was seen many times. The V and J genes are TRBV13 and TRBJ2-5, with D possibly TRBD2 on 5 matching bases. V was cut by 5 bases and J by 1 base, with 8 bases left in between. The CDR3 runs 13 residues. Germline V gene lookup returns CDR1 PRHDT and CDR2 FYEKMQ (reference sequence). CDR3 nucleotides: TGTGCCAGCAGCCTTGAGGGCCAAGAGACCCAGTACTTC. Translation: CASSLEGQETQYF.

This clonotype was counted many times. In DNA form, the CDR3 reads TGTGCCAGCAGTTACTCGGTCAGGGGGGGAGAGACCCAGTACTTC. It specifies CASSYSVRGGETQYF. The V gene is TRBV6-5, the J gene TRBJ2-5, with D perhaps assigned TRBD1 or TRBD2 (7 bases each). V lost 0 bases, J lost 4 bases, and 12 bases lay in between. The CDR3 extends over 15 amino acids. Germline V gene sequence: CDR1 MNHEY, CDR2 SVGAGI.

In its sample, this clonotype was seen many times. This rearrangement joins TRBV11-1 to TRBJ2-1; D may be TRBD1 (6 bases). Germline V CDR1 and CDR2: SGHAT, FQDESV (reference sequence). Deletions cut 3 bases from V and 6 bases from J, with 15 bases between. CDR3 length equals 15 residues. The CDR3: CASSLSWGRLNEQFF. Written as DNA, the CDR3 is TGTGCCAGCAGCTTGTCGTGGGGGCGACTCAATGAGCAGTTCTTC. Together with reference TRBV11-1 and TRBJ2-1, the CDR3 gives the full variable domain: EAEVAQSPRYKITEKSQAVAFWCDPISGHATLYWYRQILGQGPELLVQFQDESVVDDSQLPKDRFSAERLKGVDSTLKIQPAELGDSAMYLCASSLSWGRLNEQFFGPGTRLTVL.

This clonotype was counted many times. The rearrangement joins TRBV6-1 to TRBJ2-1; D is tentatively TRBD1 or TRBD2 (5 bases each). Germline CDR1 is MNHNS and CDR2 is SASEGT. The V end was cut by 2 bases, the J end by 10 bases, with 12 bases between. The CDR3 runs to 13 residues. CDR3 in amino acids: CASSERDPGEQFF. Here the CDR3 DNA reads TGTGCCAGCAGTGAAAGGGACCCCGGGGAGCAGTTCTTC.

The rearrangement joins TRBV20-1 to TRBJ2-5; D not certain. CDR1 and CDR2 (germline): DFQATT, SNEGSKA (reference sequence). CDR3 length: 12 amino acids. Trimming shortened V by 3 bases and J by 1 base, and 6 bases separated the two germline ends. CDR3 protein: CSASKSQETQYF. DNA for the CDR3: TGCAGTGCTAGTAAGAGCCAAGAGACCCAGTACTTC.

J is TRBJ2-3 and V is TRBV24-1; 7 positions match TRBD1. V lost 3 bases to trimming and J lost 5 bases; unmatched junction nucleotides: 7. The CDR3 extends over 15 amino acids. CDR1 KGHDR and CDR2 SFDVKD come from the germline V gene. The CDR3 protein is CATSDPMTGRDTQYF. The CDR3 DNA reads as TGTGCCACCAGTGATCCGATGACAGGGCGAGATACGCAGTATTTT.

The CDR3 sequence: CASNGGHTEAFF. The DNA for the CDR3 is TGTGCCAGCAACGGGGGGCACACTGAAGCTTTCTTT. The V gene is TRBV2, the J gene TRBJ1-1, with D maybe TRBD1 (6 bases). The CDR3 is 12 amino acids. CDR1 and CDR2 from the germline V gene are SNHLY and FYNNEI. The V gene lost 7 bases and the J gene lost 3 bases, with 9 bases spanning the gap.

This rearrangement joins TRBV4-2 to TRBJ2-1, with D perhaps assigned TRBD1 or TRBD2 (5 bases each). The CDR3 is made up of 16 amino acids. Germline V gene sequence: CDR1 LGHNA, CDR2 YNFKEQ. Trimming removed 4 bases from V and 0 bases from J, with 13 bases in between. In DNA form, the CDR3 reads TGTGCCAGCAGCCGGGACGGGTTAAGCTCCTACAATGAGCAGTTCTTC. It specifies CASSRDGLSSYNEQFF.

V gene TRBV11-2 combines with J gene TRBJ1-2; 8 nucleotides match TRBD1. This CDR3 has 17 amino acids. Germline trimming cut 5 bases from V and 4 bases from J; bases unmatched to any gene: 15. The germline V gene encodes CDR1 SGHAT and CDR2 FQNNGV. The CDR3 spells CASSPASRGQGVYGYTF. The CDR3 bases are TGTGCCAGCAGCCCCGCATCCAGGGGGCAAGGCGTCTATGGCTACACCTTC.

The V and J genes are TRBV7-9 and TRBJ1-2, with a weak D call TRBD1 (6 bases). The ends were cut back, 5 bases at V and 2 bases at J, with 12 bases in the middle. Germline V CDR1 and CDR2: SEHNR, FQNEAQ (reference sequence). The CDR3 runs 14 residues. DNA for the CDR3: TGTGCCAGCAGCCACGGGGGGCTCAACTATGGCTACACCTTC. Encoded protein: CASSHGGLNYGYTF.

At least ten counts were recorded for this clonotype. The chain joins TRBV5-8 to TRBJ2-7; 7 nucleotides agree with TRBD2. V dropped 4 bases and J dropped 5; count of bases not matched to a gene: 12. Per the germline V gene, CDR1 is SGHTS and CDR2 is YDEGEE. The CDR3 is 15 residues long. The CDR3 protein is CASSPGWGGFNEQYF. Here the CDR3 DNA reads TGTGCCAGCAGCCCGGGCTGGGGGGGTTTCAACGAGCAGTACTTC.